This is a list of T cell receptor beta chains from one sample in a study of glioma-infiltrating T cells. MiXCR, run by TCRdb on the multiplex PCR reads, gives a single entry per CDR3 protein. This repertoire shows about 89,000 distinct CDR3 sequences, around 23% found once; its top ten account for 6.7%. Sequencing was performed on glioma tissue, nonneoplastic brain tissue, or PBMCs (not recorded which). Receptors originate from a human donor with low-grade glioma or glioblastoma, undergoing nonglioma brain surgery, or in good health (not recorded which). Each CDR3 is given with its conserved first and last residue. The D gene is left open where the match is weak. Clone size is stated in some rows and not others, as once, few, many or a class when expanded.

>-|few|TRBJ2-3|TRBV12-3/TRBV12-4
CASSLGDGSTDTQYF
TGTGCCAGCAGTTTAGGGGACGGAAGCACAGATACGCAGTATTTT
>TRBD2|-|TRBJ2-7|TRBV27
CASSRLAGTYEQYF
TGTGCCAGCAGTAGACTAGCGGGGACCTACGAGCAGTACTTC
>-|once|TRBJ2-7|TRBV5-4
CASSPPGTASYEQYF
TGTGCCAGCAGCCCACCCGGGACGGCCTCCTACGAGCAGTACTTC
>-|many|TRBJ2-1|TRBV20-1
CSARGDFYNEQFF
TGCAGTGCTAGAGGGGACTTCTACAATGAGCAGTTCTTC
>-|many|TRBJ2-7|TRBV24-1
CATSDSDSDPYEQYF
TGTGCCACCAGTGACTCTGACAGTGACCCCTACGAGCAGTACTTC
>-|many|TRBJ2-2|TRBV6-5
CASSYSPQLGAGELFF
TGTGCCAGCAGTTACTCCCCTCAGTTGGGCGCCGGGGAGCTGTTTTTT
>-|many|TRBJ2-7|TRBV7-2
CASSLLRSGPLYEQYF
TGTGCCAGCAGCTTACTTCGGTCAGGACCCCTCTACGAGCAGTACTTC
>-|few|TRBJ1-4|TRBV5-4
CASSTRQPTNEKLFF
TGTGCCAGCAGCACTCGACAACCAACTAATGAAAAACTGTTTTTT
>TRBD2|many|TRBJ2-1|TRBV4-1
CASSQAPPLAGPSYNEQFF
TGCGCCAGCAGCCAAGCTCCCCCACTAGCGGGCCCCTCCTACAATGAGCAGTTCTTC
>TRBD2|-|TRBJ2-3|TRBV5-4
CASSITSGGTDTQYF
TGTGCCAGCAGCATTACTAGCGGGGGCACAGATACGCAGTATTTT
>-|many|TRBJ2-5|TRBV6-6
CASSYRVPQETQYF
TGTGCCAGCAGTTACCGGGTGCCCCAAGAGACCCAGTACTTC
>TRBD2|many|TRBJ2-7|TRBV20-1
CSAAGGSTYEQYF
TGCAGTGCGGCGGGAGGTAGTACCTACGAGCAGTACTTC
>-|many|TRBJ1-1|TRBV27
CASAGAGSQDTEAFF
TGTGCCAGCGCAGGGGCAGGGTCTCAGGACACTGAAGCTTTCTTT
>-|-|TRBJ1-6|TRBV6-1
CASSPTRGSPLYF
TGTGCCAGCAGCCCCACGAGGGGATCACCCCTTTACTTT
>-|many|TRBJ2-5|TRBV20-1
CSASLGGLETQYF
TGCAGTGCTAGTCTGGGGGGCCTTGAGACCCAGTACTTC
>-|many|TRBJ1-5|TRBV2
CASSEDRARNQPQHF
TGTGCCAGCAGTGAAGACAGGGCTCGCAATCAGCCCCAGCATTTT
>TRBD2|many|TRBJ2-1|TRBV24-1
CATSDSAGLRNEQFF
TGTGCCACCAGTGACTCAGCGGGACTAAGGAATGAGCAGTTCTTC
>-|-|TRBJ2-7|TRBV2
CASSEPGHSYEQYF
TGTGCCAGCAGTGAACCGGGACACTCCTACGAGCAGTACTTC
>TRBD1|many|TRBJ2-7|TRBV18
CASSPSQTGSYEQYF
TGTGCCAGCTCACCTTCCCAGACAGGGTCCTACGAGCAGTACTTC
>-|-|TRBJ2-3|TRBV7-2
CASSPSHLDTQYF
TGTGCCAGCAGCCCATCACACCTAGATACGCAGTATTTT
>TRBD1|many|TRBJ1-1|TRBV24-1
CATVPQGPPGQGEWTEAFF
TGTGCCACCGTCCCACAAGGCCCCCCGGGACAGGGGGAATGGACTGAAGCTTTCTTT
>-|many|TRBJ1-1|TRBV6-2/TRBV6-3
CASSQGRVNTEAFF
TGTGCCAGCAGTCAGGGACGGGTGAACACTGAAGCTTTCTTT
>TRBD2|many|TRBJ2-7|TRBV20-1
CSARDSGRTSTYEQYF
TGCAGTGCTAGAGATAGCGGGAGGACATCGACCTACGAGCAGTACTTC
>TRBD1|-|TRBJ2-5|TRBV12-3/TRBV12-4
CASSTQGARQETQYF
TGTGCCAGCAGTACACAGGGGGCGAGGCAAGAGACCCAGTACTTC
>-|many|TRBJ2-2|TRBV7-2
CASSLVGIPGELFF
TGTGCCAGCAGCTTAGTAGGGATCCCCGGGGAGCTGTTTTTT
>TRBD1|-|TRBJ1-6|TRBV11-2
CASRVAGQGSSPLHF
TGTGCCAGCAGAGTTGCGGGACAGGGCAGTTCACCCCTCCACTTT
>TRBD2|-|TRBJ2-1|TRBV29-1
CSVEAPGLASYNDQFF
TGCAGCGTTGAAGCACCGGGACTAGCATCTTACAATGATCAGTTCTTC
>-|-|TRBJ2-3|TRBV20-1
CSTGDRAGTDTQYF
TGCAGTACAGGAGATAGAGCAGGAACAGATACGCAGTATTTT
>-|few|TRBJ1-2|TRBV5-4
CASSLVGSYGYTF
TGTGCCAGCAGCTTGGTGGGAAGCTATGGCTACACCTTC
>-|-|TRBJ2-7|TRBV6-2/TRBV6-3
CASRGSTKLGEQYF
TGTGCCAGCCGTGGGTCAACGAAGCTCGGCGAGCAGTACTTC
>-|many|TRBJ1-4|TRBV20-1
CSARLQGREKLFF
TGCAGTGCTAGACTACAGGGCCGGGAAAAACTGTTTTTT
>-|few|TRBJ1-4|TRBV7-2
CASSQDGNEKLFF
TGTGCCAGCAGCCAAGACGGGAATGAAAAACTGTTTTTT
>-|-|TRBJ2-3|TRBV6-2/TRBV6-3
CPSNKRYQSDTQYF
TGCCCCAGCAACAAGAGGTATCAGTCAGATACGCAGTATTTT